This T cell receptor (beta chain) was found in a study of T cells after yellow fever vaccination. Study-wide findings and caveats: Clonotypes found in both CD4 and CD8 compartments made up a small share. Researchers cautioned that FACS-sorted repertoires could harbor abundant clonotypes contaminating from the bulk population.

V was clipped by 4 bases and J by 5 bases, with 14 bases between them. Per the germline V gene, CDR1 is MNHEY and CDR2 is SMNVEV (reference sequence). The CDR3 is made up of 14 amino acids. One entry per CDR3 protein results from TCRdb running MiXCR on the 5' RACE reads. The sample records 45,000 to 60,000 distinct CDR3 sequences, approximately 6.6% being singletons. In its sample, this clonotype was seen a few times. The starting material was CD8+ T cells not binding an NS4B(214-222) dextramer, sorted from PBMCs, obtained 45 days after the first yellow fever vaccination. The J gene is TRBJ2-5, the V gene TRBV27; D may be TRBD1 or TRBD2 (6 bases each). This TCR derives from a young man who received the YFV17D yellow fever vaccine. The CDR3 DNA follows: TGTGCCAGCAGTTGGTCCGGGGGCGTCGAGACCCAGTACTTC. Translated, it gives CASSWSGGVETQYF.